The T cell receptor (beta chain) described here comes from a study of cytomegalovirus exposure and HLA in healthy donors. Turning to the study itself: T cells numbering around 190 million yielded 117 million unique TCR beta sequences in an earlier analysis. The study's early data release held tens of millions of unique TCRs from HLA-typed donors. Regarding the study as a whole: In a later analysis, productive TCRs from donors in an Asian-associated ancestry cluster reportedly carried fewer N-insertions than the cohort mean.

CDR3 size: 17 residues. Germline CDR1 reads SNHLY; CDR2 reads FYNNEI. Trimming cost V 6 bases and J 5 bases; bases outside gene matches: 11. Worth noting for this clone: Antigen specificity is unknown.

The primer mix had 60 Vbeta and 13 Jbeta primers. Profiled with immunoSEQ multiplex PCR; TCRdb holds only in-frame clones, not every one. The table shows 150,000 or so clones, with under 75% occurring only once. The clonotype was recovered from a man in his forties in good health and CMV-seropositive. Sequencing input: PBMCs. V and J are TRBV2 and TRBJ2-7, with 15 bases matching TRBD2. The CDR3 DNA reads TGTGCCAGCAGACGGACTAGCGGGGGGGCCTTTTTGGACGAGCAGTACTTC. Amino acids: CASRRTSGGAFLDEQYF.